Below, one TCR beta chain is given with its context. Its antigen remains unidentified. This sample was included in a study of T cell responses to AZD1222 COVID-19 vaccine. The wider study: Second-dose groups at about 4 or about 12 weeks were pooled. Study results and caveats: Females made up more of the donors, who were largely white British, and clonal diversity may have come out too low. Increases in Spike-specific TCR breadth and depth were seen after two AZD1222 doses.

The V gene lost 3 bases and the J gene lost 6 bases, with 14 bases spanning the gap. Germline loops: CDR1 WNHNN, CDR2 SYGVQD (reference sequence). CDR3 length equals 14 residues. TCRdb keeps only in-frame clones here, not all; method: immunoSEQ multiplex PCR. The sample has tens of thousands of clones, approximately 91% seen once; the top ten hold roughly 7%. The source material was peripheral blood, sampled on day 0 of AZD1222 vaccination. The chain couples TRBV10-1 to TRBJ1-1; D is perhaps TRBD1 (5 bases). The origin of this receptor is an adult in good health. The CDR3 reads CASSDNSGGAEAFF. CDR3 coding DNA: TGCGCCAGCAGTGATAACAGCGGAGGGGCTGAAGCTTTCTTT.